A single sample is the source of the 3 T cell receptor beta chains below, sequenced in a study of blood T cells in healthy people across ages. Sample-barcoded 5' priming and a J-beta primer mix drove a second PCR of roughly 7 to 11 cycles. One entry per CDR3 protein, called by TCRdb with MiXCR from the 5' RACE reads. The data contain fewer than 2 million distinct CDR3 sequences, 35% to 50% of them singletons. The source material was blood. The origin of the receptors is a human donor in good health.

This clonotype was seen a handful of times. V usage is TRBV9 and J usage is TRBJ2-7; possibly TRBD1 for D (7 bases). V lost 0 bases to trimming and J lost 6 bases, with 13 bases between them. Germline V CDR1 and CDR2: SGDLS, YYNGEE. The CDR3 spans 14 residues. CDR3 sequence: CASSVAPQGGEQYF. Here the CDR3 DNA reads TGTGCCAGCAGCGTAGCTCCCCAGGGGGGCGAGCAGTACTTC.

The rearrangement uses TRBV24-1 and TRBJ2-4; D uncertain. The DNA end favors TRBJ2-7, so the J call may be wrong. The length of the CDR3 is 14 residues. Germline V gives CDR1 KGHDR, CDR2 SFDVKD. The CDR3 region is CATSEGGGFYEQYF. CDR3 nucleotide sequence: TGTGCCACCAGTGAGGGCGGTGGCTTCTACGAGCAGTACTTC.

The V gene is TRBV6-1, the J gene TRBJ1-5; D unclear. CDR1 is MNHNS, CDR2 SASEGT, per germline. This CDR3 is built from 13 residues. V was shortened by 7 bases and J by 7 bases, with 14 bases between the two germline ends. CDR3 in DNA: TGTGCCAGCAATCTCCGAGTGTGGCAGCCCCAGCATTTT. Its translation is CASNLRVWQPQHF.